This T cell receptor (beta chain) was sequenced during a study of CD8 T cells in ankylosing spondylitis (dated by TCRdb to about 2017). Regarding the complete study: T cell receptor beta repertoires were profiled in healthy donors and ankylosing spondylitis patients so that disease-linked TCR variants could be found. The full study cohort was made up of roughly 25 ankylosing spondylitis patients and roughly 100 healthy donors. Peripheral blood samples were taken, and synovial fluid was additionally collected from ankylosing spondylitis patients. General findings and caveats noted by the study authors: Significant enrichment of the disease-linked clones was reported in matched synovial fluid samples from ankylosing spondylitis patients. In peripheral blood, the disease-linked clones were found at relatively low frequencies and had a CD8+ phenotype. A TCR beta motif made up of several highly homologous amino acid variants appeared to be characteristic of blood from ankylosing spondylitis patients. Some motif variants were previously reported in synovial fluid and blood of reactive arthritis patients, suggesting common disease-initiation mechanisms.

TCRdb records Illumina HiSeq 2500 as the sequencer. TCR beta libraries were prepared by quantitative 5'-RACE with molecular barcodes. In the original analysis: A new computational method, built on a probabilistic model of VDJ rearrangement, was used to identify disease-linked TCR variants. TCRdb passed the public sequencing reads through fastp at Q25 and MiXCR, retaining productive beta sequences. Each entry merges the rows of one CDR3 protein and shows their most common DNA and genes. These V and J calls are TCRdb output, not the study's own analysis. The sample table records 130,000 to 150,000 distinct CDR3 sequences; roughly 7.7% of these occur just once. Of the sample, about 7.1% is held by the ten largest clones. This clonotype was counted ten times or more. Its specific antigen is unknown. No base quality values were provided; no much bigger clone lies one nucleotide off. Including cysteine and phenylalanine, the CDR3 has 14 amino acids. The DNA shown is the 42-base CDR3, in frame from base 1. Based on the germline V gene (reference sequence), the CDR1 and CDR2 sequences are DFQATT and SNEGSKA. The germline ends are 12 bases apart after V is trimmed by 3 bases and J by 1 base.

For each ankylosing spondylitis patient, the synovial fluid sample was matched to a blood sample from that same patient. Input material: synovial fluid, either unsorted or a sorted T cell fraction (not recorded which). The chain is encoded by TRBV20-1 joined to TRBJ1-2; the D gene cannot be resolved reliably. The sequence was collected from a male donor with ankylosing spondylitis. The nucleotides are TGCAGTGCTAGTACTGGGTGGATTAACTATGGCTACACCTTC. This sequence encodes CSASTGWINYGYTF.